The clone carrying this T cell receptor beta chain appeared a few times. The table came from immunoSEQ multiplex PCR; TCRdb's copy has only in-frame clones and leaves some out. The sample records over 250,000 clones, roughly 90% being singletons. The cohort comprised adults aged about 18 to 100 years residing in some 24 US areas. Before being deemed recovered, Cohort 3 donors had two negative PCRs, clearance, or symptom resolution. V was cut by 6 bases and J by 5 bases, with 17 bases left in between. The CDR3 is made up of 15 amino acids. Per the germline V gene, CDR1 is MGHDK and CDR2 is SYGVNS. The entry originates in a study of blood T cell repertoires in COVID-19. Study context: Sample material is recorded as cDNA or gDNA derived from T cells, B-cell-depleted T cells, or PBMCs.

Sequences were obtained from PBMCs or T cells enriched from blood (not recorded which). This TCR came from a woman under 40 who had recovered from COVID-19. The V call is TRBV25-1, the J call TRBJ2-4; TRBD1 might be the D (6 bases). In DNA, the CDR3 is TGTGCCAGCAGCGACTTTGGACAGTTAGAAAACATTCAGTACTTC. Protein sequence: CASSDFGQLENIQYF.